These 29 T cell receptor beta chains originate from one sample sequenced in a study of T cell changes during pregnancy in multiple sclerosis. Generated by immunoSEQ multiplex PCR, the TCRdb table keeps only in-frame clones and is missing some. There are about 83,000 clones in the sample; roughly 96% occur only once, and 1.1% lies in the top ten. Sequenced here: peripheral blood, sampled in the second trimester of pregnancy. The receptor source for this set is a female donor with multiple sclerosis, enrolled in a pregnancy study.

The chain is built from TRBV21-1 and TRBJ2-5; whether TRBD1, the table's D call, matches the DNA was not checked. TRBV21-1 constitutes a pseudogene. This CDR3 has 16 amino acids. As DNA, the CDR3 is TGTGCCAGCAGCATACAGGGTAGCAAGGACCAAGAGACCCAGTACTTC. This translates into CASSIQGSKDQETQYF.

This sequence joins TRBV5-1 and TRBJ1-1; unclear D gene. Germline CDR1 and CDR2: SGHRS and YFSETQ. The CDR3 runs to 14 residues. Trimming removed 0 bases at V and 6 bases at J, with 12 bases between. The DNA of the CDR3 is TGCGCCAGCAGCTTGGTTGGCGGCTCCCCTGAAGCTTTCTTT. It is translated as CASSLVGGSPEAFF.

V usage is TRBV6-8 and J usage is TRBJ2-7, with TRBD2 matching 11 bases. This CDR3 comprises 17 residues. Trimming took 4 bases from V and 0 from J; bases not matched to a gene: 8. CDR1 MNHGY and CDR2 SAAAGT come from the germline V gene. CDR3 loop: CASSCWASGRCSYEQYF. The CDR3 DNA follows: TGTGCCAGCAGTTGTTGGGCTAGCGGGAGGTGCTCCTACGAGCAGTACTTC.

This chain connects TRBV5-6 to TRBJ2-1, with D possibly being TRBD1 (6 bases). Per the germline V gene, CDR1 is SGHDT and CDR2 is YYEEEE. V was trimmed by 2 bases and J by 12 bases, leaving 9 bases between them. The CDR3 is 11 residues long. The CDR3 region is CASSLGQPQFF. The DNA of the CDR3 is TGTGCCAGCAGCTTAGGACAGCCGCAGTTCTTC.

This chain joins TRBV6-1 and TRBJ2-7, with TRBD2 identical over 10 bases. V was clipped by 1 base and J by 0 bases; unmatched bases: 12. This CDR3 region has 19 residues. Germline-derived CDR1 and CDR2 are MNHNS and SASEGT. The CDR3 protein is CASSEETETSGWNSYEQYF. CDR3 sequence (DNA): TGTGCCAGCAGTGAAGAAACCGAGACTAGCGGGTGGAACTCCTACGAGCAGTACTTC.

This chain joins TRBV4-2 and TRBJ2-1; possible D gene TRBD1, 8 bases. This CDR3 comprises 18 residues. Trimming left V 2 bases short and J 6 bases short, with 23 bases between. Germline CDR1 is LGHNA and CDR2 is YNFKEQ. CDR3 nucleotides: TGTGCCAGCAGCCAAACTCACTTACTAGCGACAGGGGCCAATGAGCAGTTCTTC. Translating it yields CASSQTHLLATGANEQFF.

J is TRBJ2-7 and V is TRBV28, with 13 bases that match TRBD2. With V trimmed by 6 bases and J by 4 bases, 3 bases remained unmatched. CDR3 size: 14 residues. Germline lookup yields CDR1 MDHEN and CDR2 SYDVKM. CDR3 nucleotide sequence: TGTGCCAGCAGGTGGACTAGCGGGAGTTACGAGCAGTACTTC. Amino acids: CASRWTSGSYEQYF.

V usage is TRBV10-3 and J usage is TRBJ2-3, with unresolved D. Trimming shortened V by 0 bases and J by 3 bases, and 7 bases separated the two germline ends. Germline V gene data show CDR1 as ENHRY and CDR2 as SYGVKD. This CDR3 is 14 amino acids long. The CDR3 sequence: CAISESTTTDTQYF. The CDR3 DNA sequence: TGTGCCATCAGTGAGTCGACGACAACAGATACGCAGTATTTT.

The chain uses TRBV6-1 and TRBJ1-1; D unclear. The germline gives CDR1 MNHNS, CDR2 SASEGT. The CDR3 is 13 amino acids. DNA of the CDR3: TGTGCGGCCAGCAATGGGAGGAACACTGAAGCTTTCTTT. Amino acid sequence: CAASNGRNTEAFF.

In this sample, this clone turned up once. V usage is TRBV5-1 and J usage is TRBJ2-3; TRBD2 matches 7 bases. Unmatched junction bases numbered 4, after V lost 4 bases and J lost 2 bases. CDR3 size: 14 residues. CDR1 is SGHRS and CDR2 is YFSETQ in the germline V gene. The DNA of the CDR3 is TGCGCCAGCAGCGTGGGAGGGTACACAGATACGCAGTATTTT. Encoded protein: CASSVGGYTDTQYF. Using reference TRBV5-1 and TRBJ2-3 for the parts outside the CDR3, the full variable domain is KAGVTQTPRYLIKTRGQQVTLSCSPISGHRSVSWYQQTPGQGLQFLFEYFSETQRNKGNFPGRFSGRQFSNSRSEMNVSTLELGDSALYLCASSVGGYTDTQYFGPGTRLTVL.

V usage is TRBV6-5 and J usage is TRBJ2-3, with D maybe TRBD2 (5 bases). CDR1 and CDR2 from the germline V gene are MNHEY and SVGAGI. Between the trimmed V and J ends, which lost 6 bases and 1 base, there was a span of 11 bases. This CDR3 spans 14 amino acids. CDR3 protein: CASSQTTGTDTQYF. CDR3 nucleotide sequence: TGTGCCAGCAGCCAGACTACTGGCACAGATACGCAGTATTTT.

The genes are TRBV5-1 and TRBJ1-2; D not certain. V was trimmed by 0 bases and J by 8 bases, leaving 8 bases between them. The CDR3 has 12 amino acids. Germline loops: CDR1 SGHRS, CDR2 YFSETQ. The DNA of the CDR3 is TGCGCCAGCAGCTTGGAATCGGTCGGCTACACCTTC. This codes for CASSLESVGYTF. Filled out from reference TRBV5-1 and TRBJ1-2, the complete variable domain reads KAGVTQTPRYLIKTRGQQVTLSCSPISGHRSVSWYQQTPGQGLQFLFEYFSETQRNKGNFPGRFSGRQFSNSRSEMNVSTLELGDSALYLCASSLESVGYTFGSGTRLTVV.

V usage is TRBV4-2 and J usage is TRBJ2-3, with 10 bases identical to TRBD2. The CDR3 covers 16 residues. The V gene's germline CDR1 is LGHNA and CDR2 YNFKEQ. V shed 1 base, J shed 4 bases, and the junction held 5 bases outside the gene matches. The CDR3 region is CASSQGLAGGPDTQYF. CDR3 nucleotides: TGTGCCAGCAGCCAAGGTTTAGCGGGAGGTCCAGATACGCAGTATTTT.

The chain carries TRBV5-6 and TRBJ1-2; no definite D call. This CDR3 spans 13 amino acids. The germline V and J ends were trimmed by 4 bases and 4 bases, with 11 bases remaining between them. Germline values: CDR1 SGHDT, CDR2 YYEEEE. Here the CDR3 reads CASSSGEIYGYTF. The CDR3 coding sequence is TGTGCCAGCAGCAGCGGGGAAATCTATGGCTACACCTTC.

This chain links TRBV5-1 with TRBJ1-2; tentative D call: TRBD1 (5 bases). This CDR3 has 14 residues. The germline V and J ends were trimmed by 0 bases and 1 base, with 7 bases remaining between them. Germline lookup yields CDR1 SGHRS and CDR2 YFSETQ. The CDR3 loop reads CASSLVDSNYGYTF. The CDR3 coding sequence is TGCGCCAGCAGCTTGGTCGACAGTAACTATGGCTACACCTTC.

The table lists this clone with a count of one. The rearrangement links TRBV19 to TRBJ2-7; TRBD2 is a possible D gene (5 bases). CDR1 and CDR2 from the germline V gene are LNHDA and SQIVND (reference sequence). The CDR3 loop spans 14 amino acids. V was trimmed by 3 bases and J by 5 bases, leaving 14 bases between them. The CDR3 DNA follows: TGTGCCAGTAGTATTCGACTAACCGGCGACGAGCAGTACTTC. As protein: CASSIRLTGDEQYF.

V usage is TRBV19 and J usage is TRBJ1-1; a possible D gene is TRBD1 (6 bases). Between the trimmed V and J ends, which lost 2 bases and 4 bases, there was a span of 11 bases. Per germline, CDR1 LNHDA and CDR2 SQIVND (reference sequence). The CDR3 runs to 14 residues. The CDR3: CASSISGGRTEAFF. The CDR3 DNA is TGTGCCAGTAGTATATCGGGGGGGCGCACTGAAGCTTTCTTT. Full variable domain (rest looked up from reference TRBV19 and TRBJ1-1): DGGITQSPKYLFRKEGQNVTLSCEQNLNHDAMYWYRQDPGQGLRLIYYSQIVNDFQKGDIAEGYSVSREKKESFPLTVTSAQKNPTAFYLCASSISGGRTEAFFGQGTRLTVV.

The genes are TRBV5-4 and TRBJ2-3, with D perhaps TRBD1 (6 bases). Germline-derived CDR1 and CDR2 are SGHNT and YYREEE (reference sequence). V gave up 7 bases and J gave up 1 base, with 19 bases separating them. The CDR3 spans 16 residues. The chain's CDR3 is CASGPQGAPGTDTQYF. DNA for the CDR3: TGTGCCAGCGGGCCACAGGGAGCGCCTGGCACAGATACGCAGTATTTT.

As DNA, the CDR3 is TGCGCCAGCAGCCAAGAGCCCGCTCCCGGTACTGGGGCCAACGTCCTGACTTTC. Protein sequence: CASSQEPAPGTGANVLTF. This chain joins TRBV4-1 and TRBJ2-6, with no clear D. CDR3 length equals 18 residues. V lost 0 bases and J lost 2, with 14 bases in between. The germline CDR1 and CDR2 sequences are MGHRA and YSYEKL.

The chain carries TRBV7-2 and TRBJ1-1; tentative D call: TRBD1 (5 bases). The CDR3 covers 15 residues. V shed 4 bases and J shed 11 bases, with 23 bases lying between them. Germline V CDR1 and CDR2: SGHTA, FQGNSA. This CDR3 reads CASSSRDVRAFGAFF. In DNA form, the CDR3 reads TGTGCCAGCAGCTCACGAGACGTCAGGGCTTTTGGGGCTTTCTTT.

The V and J genes are TRBV6-6 and TRBJ2-7, with a tentative D call TRBD2 (6 bases). Germline V gene sequence: CDR1 MNHNY, CDR2 SVGAGI (reference sequence). Trimming stripped 4 bases from V and 4 bases from J, with 17 bases between. This CDR3 spans 15 amino acids. The CDR3 sequence: CASSSPRLEGYEQYF. CDR3 DNA: TGTGCCAGCAGTTCTCCGAGACTAGAAGGGTACGAGCAGTACTTC.

The genes are TRBV30 and TRBJ2-5, with 9 nucleotides matching TRBD2. The V segment lost 4 bases and the J segment 5 bases; nucleotides outside the gene matches: 2. CDR3 length equals 12 residues. Germline lookup yields CDR1 GTSNPN and CDR2 SVGIG (reference sequence). CDR3 sequence (DNA): TGTGCCTGGACTAGCGGGACGGAGACCCAGTACTTC. Protein: CAWTSGTETQYF.

This rearrangement joins TRBV15 to TRBJ2-1; tentative D call: TRBD2 (6 bases). The length of the CDR3 is 15 residues. Trimming took off 0 bases at V and 6 bases at J, with 12 bases between the two ends. CDR1 is LNHNV and CDR2 is YYDKDF in the germline V gene (reference sequence). The CDR3 DNA is TGTGCCACCAGCAGAGATCGAGGAGGGTCCAATGAGCAGTTCTTC. Protein product: CATSRDRGGSNEQFF.

This clone has a handful of counts. The gene calls are TRBV4-2 and TRBJ2-5, with D perhaps TRBD2 (7 bases). V dropped 5 bases and J dropped 4 bases, with 11 bases sitting between them. The CDR3 consists of 13 residues. Germline V gives CDR1 LGHNA, CDR2 YNFKEQ. The DNA of the CDR3 is TGTGCCAGCAGCGGGGGGGGCGGAGAGACCCAGTACTTC. This translates into CASSGGGGETQYF.

The count of this clone is one. The chain joins TRBV9 to TRBJ2-7, with 10 nucleotides matching TRBD2. Germline trimming cut 0 bases from V and 0 bases from J; bases unmatched to any gene: 0. The CDR3 runs 15 residues. Looked up from germline, CDR1 is SGDLS and CDR2 is YYNGEE. CDR3 coding DNA: TGTGCCAGCAGCGTAGGGACTAGCGGCTCCTACGAGCAGTACTTC. Protein sequence: CASSVGTSGSYEQYF.

J is TRBJ2-7 and V is TRBV9; maybe TRBD2 (5 bases). The germline V and J ends were trimmed by 0 bases and 2 bases, with 12 bases remaining between them. CDR1 and CDR2 (germline): SGDLS, YYNGEE. This CDR3 spans 15 amino acids. This CDR3 is CASSVAGLLAYEQYF. The DNA of the CDR3 is TGTGCCAGCAGCGTAGCGGGATTATTGGCCTACGAGCAGTACTTC.

The V gene is TRBV5-6, the J gene TRBJ2-3; 13 bases align to TRBD2. This CDR3 has 18 amino acids. Germline V gene data show CDR1 as SGHDT and CDR2 as YYEEEE. The V gene end was trimmed by 0 bases and the J gene end by 2 bases; junction bases not matched to a gene: 6. CDR3 residues: CASSLGRLAGGITDTQYF. CDR3 DNA sequence: TGTGCCAGCAGCTTGGGACGACTAGCGGGAGGTATCACAGATACGCAGTATTTT.

V and J are TRBV7-2 and TRBJ1-4; a possible D gene is TRBD1 (6 bases). The germline CDR1 and CDR2 sequences are SGHTA and FQGNSA. The length of the CDR3 is 15 residues. V shed 5 bases and J shed 1 base, with 11 bases lying between them. The DNA for the CDR3 is TGTGCCAGCAGCCACCAACAGGGAACTAATGAAAAACTGTTTTTT. Protein product: CASSHQQGTNEKLFF.

V gene TRBV19 combines with J gene TRBJ2-1; 8 bases are shared with TRBD2. Germline V lookup: CDR1 LNHDA, CDR2 SQIVND (reference sequence). The CDR3 is 13 amino acids. V shed 6 bases and J 7 bases; nucleotides not matched to a gene: 5. CDR3 loop: CASSPGLVNEQFF. CDR3 nucleotides: TGTGCCAGTAGCCCGGGACTAGTAAATGAGCAGTTCTTC.